The 22 T cell receptor beta chains given below trace back to one sample, sequenced in a study of cytomegalovirus exposure and HLA in healthy donors. The protocol was immunoSEQ multiplex PCR, while the TCRdb copy is restricted to in-frame clones and leaves out a portion. This sample yields tens of thousands of clones, of which over 85% are seen a single time; under 6.5% belongs to the top ten. Material for sequencing was PBMCs. All receptors derive from a woman aged 18-29 years in good health and CMV-seronegative.

The CDR3 loop reads CSVQGQGETQYF. Written as DNA, the CDR3 is TGCAGCGTCCAGGGACAGGGAGAGACCCAGTACTTC. This rearrangement joins TRBV29-1 to TRBJ2-5; 9 bases line up with TRBD1. The germline V gene has CDR1 SQVTM and CDR2 ANQGSEA. This CDR3 is built from 12 residues. V was pared by 6 bases and J by 4 bases, with 3 bases of the junction left unmatched.

V is TRBV11-3 and J is TRBJ1-2; D is unresolved. Per the germline V gene, CDR1 is SGHNT and CDR2 is YENEEA. There are 15 residues in the CDR3. Trimming removed 1 base from V and 4 bases from J, with 13 bases in between. The CDR3 sequence is CASSLGEGYFYGYTF. Written as DNA, the CDR3 is TGTGCCAGCAGCTTAGGGGAGGGATACTTCTATGGCTACACCTTC.

V gene TRBV6-5 combines with J gene TRBJ1-2; D might be TRBD1 (5 bases). The CDR3 extends over 13 amino acids. Germline V gene sequence: CDR1 MNHEY, CDR2 SVGAGI. V was pared by 6 bases and J by 3 bases, with 11 bases between. The CDR3 loop reads CASRRGQYYGYTF. CDR3 sequence (DNA): TGTGCCAGCAGGCGGGGCCAGTACTATGGCTACACCTTC.

V gene TRBV19 combines with J gene TRBJ1-5, with a possible D match to TRBD1 (5 bases). The CDR3 extends over 15 amino acids. From germline, CDR1 is LNHDA and CDR2 SQIVND (reference sequence). Trimming took 1 base from V and 7 from J, leaving 14 bases between them. The CDR3 here is CASSIGVGREQPQHF. Written as DNA, the CDR3 is TGTGCCAGTAGTATAGGGGTCGGCAGGGAACAGCCCCAGCATTTT.

The chain employs TRBV7-9 and TRBJ1-3, with 7 bases that match TRBD1. Germline V gene sequence: CDR1 SEHNR, CDR2 FQNEAQ (reference sequence). J gave up 1 base and V 2 bases, and 5 bases lay outside the gene matches. There are 16 residues in the CDR3. CDR3 in amino acids: CASSLPTGDSGNTIYF. The CDR3, as DNA: TGTGCCAGCAGCTTACCTACAGGGGATTCTGGAAACACCATATATTTT.

This chain joins TRBV1 and TRBJ2-1; TRBD2 is taken as the D call from the table, unchecked against the DNA. TRBV1 is shown as a pseudogene. CDR3 length equals 15 residues. CDR3 protein: CTTPRTSGGDNEQFF. The CDR3 DNA reads as TGCACCACCCCTAGGACTAGCGGGGGGGACAATGAGCAGTTCTTC.

This clone was recorded only once. At the DNA level, this CDR3 is encoded by other sequences in the same sample as well. The gene calls are TRBV7-9 and TRBJ2-7; weak D call: TRBD1 (6 bases). In germline, CDR1 is SEHNR, CDR2 FQNEAQ (reference sequence). Trimming stripped 5 bases from V and 3 bases from J, with 8 bases between. This CDR3 is built from 12 residues. The DNA for the CDR3 is TGTGCCAGCAGCCCGACAGGCTACGAGCAGTACGTC. The encoded protein is CASSPTGYEQYV.

The CDR3 reads CASGRSGGAADTQYF. CDR3 in DNA: TGTGCCAGCGGTAGAAGCGGGGGGGCAGCAGATACGCAGTATTTT. This sequence joins TRBV9 and TRBJ2-3; TRBD2 aligns across 10 bases. V shed 7 bases and J 4 bases; nucleotides not matched to a gene: 9. CDR1 and CDR2 from the germline V gene are SGDLS and YYNGEE. The CDR3 spans 15 residues.

This clone was seen only once. CDR3 coding DNA: TGTGCCAGCTCAGGACAGACAGGGCTGTACGAGCAGTACTTC. It yields the protein CASSGQTGLYEQYF. The chain carries TRBV18 and TRBJ2-7; 7 bases are a match to TRBD1. Germline-derived CDR1 and CDR2 are KGHSH and LQKENI. This CDR3 spans 14 amino acids. Unmatched junction bases numbered 8, after V lost 5 bases and J lost 4 bases. The full variable domain, with the rest looked up from reference TRBV18 and TRBJ2-7, is NAGVMQNPRHLVRRRGQEARLRCSPMKGHSHVYWYRQLPEEGLKFMVYLQKENIIDESGMPKERFSAEFPKEGPSILRIQQVVRGDSAAYFCASSGQTGLYEQYFGPGTRLTVT.

The genes are TRBV28 and TRBJ2-3, with 9 bases fitting TRBD1. Germline CDR1 reads MDHEN; CDR2 reads SYDVKM. The CDR3 runs to 16 residues. J lost 3 bases, V lost 2 bases, and 6 bases had no gene match. The CDR3 region has the DNA TGTGCCAGCAGTTTAGGGGACAGGGTAAGGACAGATACGCAGTATTTT. It codes for CASSLGDRVRTDTQYF.

The chain couples TRBV18 to TRBJ1-1; TRBD1 matches 9 bases. Unmatched junction bases numbered 11, after V lost 1 base and J lost 11 bases. Germline CDR1 KGHSH, CDR2 LQKENI. This CDR3 has 15 residues. Written as DNA, the CDR3 is TGTGCCAGCTCACCACAAGAGACAGGGGGATTTTGGGCTTTCTTT. Translating gives CASSPQETGGFWAFF.

The V and J genes are TRBV21-1 and TRBJ1-5; the table gives TRBD1 as D, unverified against the DNA. TRBV21-1 is noted as a pseudogene. The CDR3 contains 14 residues. CDR3 region: CASSPRQGEQPQHF. CDR3 nucleotide sequence: TGTGCCAGCAGCCCCCGACAGGGGGAACAGCCCCAGCATTTT.

This chain links TRBV12-5 with TRBJ1-2; 7 positions agree with TRBD1. V shed 0 bases, J shed 7 bases, and the junction held 11 bases outside the gene matches. CDR3 length: 16 residues. From germline, CDR1 is LGHNT and CDR2 FRNRAP. The CDR3, as DNA: TGTGCTAGTGGTTTGGTACTCAATTCAGGGGGAAGTGGCTACACCTTC. It translates to CASGLVLNSGGSGYTF. The full variable domain, rest sourced from reference TRBV12-5 and TRBJ1-2, is DARVTQTPRHKVTEMGQEVTMRCQPILGHNTVFWYRQTMMQGLELLAYFRNRAPLDDSGMPKDRFSAEMPDATLATLKIQPSEPRDSAVYFCASGLVLNSGGSGYTFGSGTRLTVV.

The rearrangement links TRBV5-6 to TRBJ1-1; the D is unclear. Trimming shortened V by 0 bases and J by 0 bases, and 12 bases separated the two germline ends. This CDR3 has 16 residues. Germline CDR1 reads SGHDT; CDR2 reads YYEEEE. This CDR3 is CASSLGRRQVNTEAFF. As DNA, the CDR3 is TGTGCCAGCAGCTTGGGGAGGAGACAAGTGAACACTGAAGCTTTCTTT.

This sequence joins TRBV10-1 and TRBJ2-3; tentative D call: TRBD2 (6 bases). The CDR3 spans 14 residues. Germline V gene data show CDR1 as WNHNN and CDR2 as SYGVQD (reference sequence). Trimming cost V 6 bases and J 6 bases, with 16 bases left between them. The CDR3 DNA sequence: TGCGCCAGCAGCGAGGCGCTAGCGAGGGATACGCAGTATTTT. Its translation is CASSEALARDTQYF.

The chain recombines TRBV4-3 with TRBJ2-3, with 10 bases that match TRBD2. Germline V gives CDR1 LGHNA, CDR2 YSLEER. The CDR3 length is 17 residues. Losses at the gene ends were 1 base for V and 4 bases for J; bases not matched to a gene: 8. The CDR3 nucleotides read TGCGCCAGCAGCCAAGGAATGGCTAGCGGGAGCTCAGATACGCAGTATTTT. Translation gives CASSQGMASGSSDTQYF.

This chain connects TRBV7-2 to TRBJ1-4; D is perhaps TRBD1 (6 bases). Germline-derived CDR1 and CDR2 are SGHTA and FQGNSA. The CDR3 spans 14 residues. V lost 5 bases and J lost 3, with 10 bases in between. The CDR3 here is CASSQGLSNEKLFF. The CDR3 DNA is TGTGCCAGCAGCCAGGGGTTGTCTAATGAAAAACTGTTTTTT.

The V and J genes are TRBV10-3 and TRBJ2-7; the match to TRBD1 covers 10 bases. The CDR3 contains 14 residues. CDR1 and CDR2 (germline): ENHRY, SYGVKD. The trim removed 3 bases at V and 9 bases at J, leaving 8 bases unmatched. The CDR3: CAISDARDRGGQYV. CDR3 coding DNA: TGTGCCATCAGTGATGCCCGGGACAGGGGAGGGCAGTACGTC.

The chain carries TRBV18 and TRBJ2-1, with TRBD2 matching 9 bases. Unmatched junction bases numbered 5, after V lost 5 bases and J lost 9 bases. This CDR3 contains 13 residues. Germline V lookup: CDR1 KGHSH, CDR2 LQKENI. The CDR3 sequence is CASSIAGEAEQFF. CDR3 coding DNA: TGTGCCAGCTCAATAGCGGGAGAAGCTGAGCAGTTCTTC.

The chain uses TRBV18 and TRBJ2-1, with D possibly TRBD2 on 6 matching bases. The V end was cut by 5 bases, the J end by 6 bases, with 14 bases between. The CDR3 runs 14 residues. CDR1 is KGHSH and CDR2 is LQKENI in the germline V gene. The CDR3 region is CASSTGLPPNEQFF. The DNA of the CDR3 is TGTGCCAGCTCAACGGGACTCCCGCCCAATGAGCAGTTCTTC.

The CDR3 DNA reads TGTGCCAGCAGCTTAGACAGCACCGCAAATCAGCCCCAGCATTTT. Protein: CASSLDSTANQPQHF. The chain uses TRBV7-9 and TRBJ1-5; D ambiguous. The V gene's germline CDR1 is SEHNR and CDR2 FQNEAQ (reference sequence). This CDR3 region has 15 residues. V was pared by 1 base and J by 4 bases, with 11 bases between. The full variable domain, its missing parts supplied by reference TRBV7-9 and TRBJ1-5, is DTGVSQNPRHKITKRGQNVTFRCDPISEHNRLYWYRQTLGQGPEFLTYFQNEAQLEKSRLLSDRFSAERPKGSFSTLEIQRTEQGDSAMYLCASSLDSTANQPQHFGDGTRLSIL.

This clone has just one count. The V and J genes are TRBV29-1 and TRBJ2-1; TRBD2 might be the D (6 bases). Trimming shortened V by 4 bases and J by 9 bases, and 10 bases separated the two germline ends. The CDR3 is 11 residues long. CDR1 is SQVTM and CDR2 is ANQGSEA in the germline V gene. CDR3 nucleotides: TGCAGCGTTGGGCGGGGAAGTGAGCAGTTCTTC. It specifies CSVGRGSEQFF.